The following is a TCR beta chain sequence with its context. Antigen: not known. The data stem from a study of monozygotic twins with inflammatory bowel disease. Study findings and constraints: Immunosuppressive treatments were not uniform, and this may have added variability to patient repertoires.

This CDR3 has 17 amino acids. Per the germline V gene, CDR1 is MNHNS and CDR2 is SASEGT. Approximately 3.5 ug of total RNA went into each TCR library. TCRdb reprocessed the 5' RACE reads and reports one entry per CDR3 protein, with no DNA. The table counts fewer than 150,000 distinct CDR3 sequences; around 2.5% lies in the top ten. Source material: blood. The TCR comes from a human donor with ulcerative colitis or Crohn's disease, or a healthy co-twin of an affected twin (not recorded which). The V gene is TRBV6-1, the J gene TRBJ1-1. This CDR3 is CASSPARGARVNTEAFF.